Listed here is a single T cell receptor (beta chain). These data come from a study of shared clonotypes between healthy human individuals. Healthy adults negative for HIV, lacking recent acute infections or vaccinations, served as donors. The V gene's germline CDR1 is KGHSH and CDR2 LQKENI. Trimming left V 4 bases short and J 5 bases short, with 17 bases between. This CDR3 region has 15 residues. TCRdb's copy holds only in-frame clones and misses some; the assay was immunoSEQ multiplex PCR. The sample records 980,000 or so clones, less than 85% being singletons. The chain recombines TRBV18 with TRBJ2-5; D perhaps matches TRBD2 (7 bases). The sample comprised memory CD4+ T cells sorted from blood. Subset defined: CD45RA-negative fraction. The TCR comes from a man aged 18 to 29 in good health. The CDR3 is CASSRTQGGLETQYF. In DNA form, the CDR3 reads TGTGCCAGCTCACGGACACAGGGAGGGCTTGAGACCCAGTACTTC.